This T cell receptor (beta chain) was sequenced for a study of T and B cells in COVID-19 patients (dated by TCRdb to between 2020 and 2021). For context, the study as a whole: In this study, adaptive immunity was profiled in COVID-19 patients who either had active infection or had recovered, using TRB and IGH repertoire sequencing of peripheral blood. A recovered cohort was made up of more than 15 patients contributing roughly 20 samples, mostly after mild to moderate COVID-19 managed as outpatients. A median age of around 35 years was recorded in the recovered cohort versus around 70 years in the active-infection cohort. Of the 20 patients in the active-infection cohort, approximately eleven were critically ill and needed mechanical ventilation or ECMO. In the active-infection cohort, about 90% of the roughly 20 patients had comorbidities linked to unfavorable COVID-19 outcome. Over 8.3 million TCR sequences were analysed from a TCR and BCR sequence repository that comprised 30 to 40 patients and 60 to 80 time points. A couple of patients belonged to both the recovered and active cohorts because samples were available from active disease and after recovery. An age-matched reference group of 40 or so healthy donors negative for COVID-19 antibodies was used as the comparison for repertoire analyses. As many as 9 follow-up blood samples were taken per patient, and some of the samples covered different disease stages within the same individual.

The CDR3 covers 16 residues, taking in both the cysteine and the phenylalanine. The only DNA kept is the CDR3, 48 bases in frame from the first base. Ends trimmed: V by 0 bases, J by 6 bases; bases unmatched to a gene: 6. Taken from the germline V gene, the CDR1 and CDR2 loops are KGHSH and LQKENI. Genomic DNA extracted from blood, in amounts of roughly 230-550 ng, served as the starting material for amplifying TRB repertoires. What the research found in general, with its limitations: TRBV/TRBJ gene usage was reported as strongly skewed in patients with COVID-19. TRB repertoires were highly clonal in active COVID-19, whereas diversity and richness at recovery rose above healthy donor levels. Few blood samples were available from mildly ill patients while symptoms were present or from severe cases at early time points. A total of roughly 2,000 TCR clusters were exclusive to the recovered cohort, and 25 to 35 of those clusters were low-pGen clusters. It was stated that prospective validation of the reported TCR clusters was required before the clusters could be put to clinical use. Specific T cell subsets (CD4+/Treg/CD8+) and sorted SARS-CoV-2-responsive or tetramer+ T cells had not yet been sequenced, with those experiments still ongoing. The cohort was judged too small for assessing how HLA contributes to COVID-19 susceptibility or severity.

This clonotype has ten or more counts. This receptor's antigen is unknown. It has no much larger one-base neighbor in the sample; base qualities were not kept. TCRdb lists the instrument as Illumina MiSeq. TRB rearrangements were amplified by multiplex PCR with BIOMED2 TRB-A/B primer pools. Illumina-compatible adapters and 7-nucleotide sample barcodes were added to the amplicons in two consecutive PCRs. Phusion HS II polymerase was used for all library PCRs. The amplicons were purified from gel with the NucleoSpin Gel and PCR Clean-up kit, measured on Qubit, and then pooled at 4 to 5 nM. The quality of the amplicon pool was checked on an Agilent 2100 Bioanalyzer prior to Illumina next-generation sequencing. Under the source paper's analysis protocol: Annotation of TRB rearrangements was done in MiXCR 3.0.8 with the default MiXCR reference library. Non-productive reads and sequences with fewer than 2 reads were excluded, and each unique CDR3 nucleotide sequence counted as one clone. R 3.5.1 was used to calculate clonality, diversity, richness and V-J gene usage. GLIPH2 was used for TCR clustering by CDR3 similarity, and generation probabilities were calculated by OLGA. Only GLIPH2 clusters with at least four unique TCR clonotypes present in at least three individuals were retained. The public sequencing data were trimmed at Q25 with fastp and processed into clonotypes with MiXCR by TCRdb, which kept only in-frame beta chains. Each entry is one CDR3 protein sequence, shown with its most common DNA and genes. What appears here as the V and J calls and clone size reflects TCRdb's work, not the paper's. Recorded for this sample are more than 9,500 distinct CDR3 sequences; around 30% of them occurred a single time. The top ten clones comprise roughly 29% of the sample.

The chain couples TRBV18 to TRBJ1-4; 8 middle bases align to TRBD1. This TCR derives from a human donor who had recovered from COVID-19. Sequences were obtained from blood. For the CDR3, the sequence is CASSPPLGQGYEKLFF. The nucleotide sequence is TGTGCCAGCTCACCACCGCTCGGACAGGGATATGAAAAACTGTTTTTT.